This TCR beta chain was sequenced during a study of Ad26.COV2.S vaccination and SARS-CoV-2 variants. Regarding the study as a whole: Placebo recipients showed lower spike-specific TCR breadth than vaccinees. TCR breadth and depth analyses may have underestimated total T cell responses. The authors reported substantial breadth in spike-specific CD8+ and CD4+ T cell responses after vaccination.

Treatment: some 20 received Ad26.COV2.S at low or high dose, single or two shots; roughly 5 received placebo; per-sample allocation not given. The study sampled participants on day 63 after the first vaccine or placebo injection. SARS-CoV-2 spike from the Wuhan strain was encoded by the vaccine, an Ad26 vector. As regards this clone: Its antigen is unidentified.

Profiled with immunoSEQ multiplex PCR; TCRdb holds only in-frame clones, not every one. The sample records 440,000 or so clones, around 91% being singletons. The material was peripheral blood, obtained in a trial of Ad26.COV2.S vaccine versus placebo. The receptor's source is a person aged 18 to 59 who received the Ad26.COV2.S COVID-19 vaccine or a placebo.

The CDR3: CATSDRKTGSDTGELFF. In DNA, the CDR3 is TGTGCCACCAGTGACCGAAAGACAGGGTCGGACACCGGGGAGCTGTTTTTT. The chain couples TRBV24-1 to TRBJ2-2; 7 positions agree with TRBD1. The CDR3 is made up of 17 amino acids. The trim removed 4 bases at V and 3 bases at J, leaving 10 bases unmatched. Germline V CDR1 and CDR2: KGHDR, SFDVKD.